This T cell receptor (beta chain) was documented in a study of cytotoxic CD8 clonotypes in ibrutinib-treated CLL. Turning to the study itself: Within the patient group, 11 were relapsed/refractory and around 15 treatment-naive, and some 18 were IGHV unmutated. Overall study results and limits: Under treatment, the uncommon public clonotypes either contracted or remained stable. Whereas clonality rose at ibrutinib response, it declined toward baseline at progression.

Trimming took off 0 bases at V and 4 bases at J, with 12 bases between the two ends. Germline CDR1 is KGHSH and CDR2 is LQKENI. The CDR3 spans 15 residues. The planned depth of sequencing spanned 1 in 200,000 to 1 in 1 million T cells. Method: immunoSEQ multiplex PCR; TCRdb's copy keeps in-frame clones and lacks some. The sample records roughly 23,000 clones, 78% being singletons. Comment on this clone: Its specificity is unknown.

The receptor comes from a human donor with chronic lymphocytic leukemia. The rearrangement joins TRBV18 to TRBJ2-5; tentatively, D is TRBD2 (5 bases). Sequences were derived from PBMCs, sampled before ibrutinib treatment. CDR3 loop: CASSPPGGHGETQYF. CDR3 in DNA: TGTGCCAGCTCACCACCGGGCGGGCACGGAGAGACCCAGTACTTC.